The present TCR beta chain was sequenced within a study of identical twins. V lost 4 bases to trimming and J lost 6 bases, with 20 bases between them. The CDR3 contains 15 residues. The germline gives CDR1 SGHRS, CDR2 YFSETQ. TCRdb fed the 5' RACE reads into MiXCR, producing one record per CDR3 protein. The sample holds around 670,000 distinct CDR3 sequences, 6.1% seen once. The sequence was collected from a man aged 18 to 30 in good health. V and J are TRBV5-1 and TRBJ2-7; the D gene is possibly TRBD1 (6 bases). The sample taken for sequencing was naive T cells sorted from blood. CDR3: CASSLLGAGRGEQYF. The DNA for the CDR3 is TGCGCCAGCAGCCTCTTGGGGGCCGGACGGGGCGAGCAGTACTTC.